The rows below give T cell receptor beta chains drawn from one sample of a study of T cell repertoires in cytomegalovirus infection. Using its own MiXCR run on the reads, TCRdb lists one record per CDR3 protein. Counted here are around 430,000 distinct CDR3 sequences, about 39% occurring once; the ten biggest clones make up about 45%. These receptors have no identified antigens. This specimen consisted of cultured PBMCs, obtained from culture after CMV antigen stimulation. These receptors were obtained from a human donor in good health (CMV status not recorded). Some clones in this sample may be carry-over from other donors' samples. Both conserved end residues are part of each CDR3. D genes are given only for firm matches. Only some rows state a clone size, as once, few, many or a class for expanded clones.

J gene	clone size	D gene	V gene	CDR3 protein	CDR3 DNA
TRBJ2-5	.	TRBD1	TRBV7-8	CASSRKRGPMETQYF	TGTGCCAGCAGCCGGAAAAGGGGGCCGATGGAGACCCAGTACTTC
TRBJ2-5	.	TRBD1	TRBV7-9	CASSSNRGYQETQYF	TGTGCCAGCAGCTCAAACAGGGGCTACCAAGAGACCCAGTACTTC
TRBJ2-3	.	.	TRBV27	CASTTGLLTDTQYF	TGTGCCAGCACCACGGGACTCCTGACAGATACGCAGTATTTT
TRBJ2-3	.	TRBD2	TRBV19	CASSRWEGPTDTQYF	TGTGCCAGTAGTCGGTGGGAGGGACCGACAGATACGCAGTATTTT
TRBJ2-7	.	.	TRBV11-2	CASSTYRRARAEQYF	TGTGCCAGCAGCACCTACCGCCGCGCCCGGGCCGAGCAGTACTTC
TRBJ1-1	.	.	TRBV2	CASKIQGSGTEAFF	TGTGCCAGCAAAATCCAGGGATCGGGCACTGAAGCTTTCTTT
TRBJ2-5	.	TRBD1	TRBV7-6	CASSSLLGQGEETQYF	TGTGCCAGCAGCTCCCTTCTCGGACAGGGAGAGGAGACCCAGTACTTC
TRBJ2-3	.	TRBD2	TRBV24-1	CATSDFGGRTSGNDPDTQYF	TGTGCCACCAGTGATTTTGGTGGTAGGACTAGCGGTAACGATCCAGATACGCAGTATTTT
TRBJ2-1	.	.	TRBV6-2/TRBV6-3	CASREGVARDNEQFF	TGTGCCAGCAGAGAGGGGGTAGCCCGGGACAATGAGCAGTTCTTC
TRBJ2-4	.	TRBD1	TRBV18	CASSPRQGGGLAKNIQYF	TGTGCCAGCTCACCAAGACAGGGTGGGGGCCTGGCCAAAAACATTCAGTACTTC
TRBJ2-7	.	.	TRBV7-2	CASSLDYTYEQYF	TGTGCCAGCAGCTTAGACTACACCTACGAGCAGTACTTC
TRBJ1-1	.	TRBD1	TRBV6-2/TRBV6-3	CASGRQGIFGDTEAFF	TGTGCCAGCGGAAGACAGGGTATCTTCGGGGACACTGAAGCTTTCTTT
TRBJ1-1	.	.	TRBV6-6	CASSYDSERGENTEAFF	TGTGCCAGCAGTTACGACTCGGAAAGGGGAGAGAACACTGAAGCTTTCTTT
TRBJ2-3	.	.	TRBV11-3	CASSFGGNTDTQYF	TGTGCCAGCAGCTTTGGGGGGAACACAGATACGCAGTATTTT
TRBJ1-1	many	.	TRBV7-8	CASSLRGSNTEAFF	TGTGCCAGCAGCTTAAGAGGCTCGAACACTGAAGCTTTCTTT
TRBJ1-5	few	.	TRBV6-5	CASSRLGEPQHF	TGTGCCAGCAGCCGCCTAGGGGAGCCCCAGCATTTT
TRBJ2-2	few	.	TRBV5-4	CASSLVDAGELFF	TGTGCCAGCAGCTTGGTAGACGCCGGGGAGCTGTTTTTT
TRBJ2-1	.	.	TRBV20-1	CSARDTGLSSYNEQFF	TGCAGTGCTAGAGATACGGGGTTGAGCTCCTACAATGAGCAGTTCTTC
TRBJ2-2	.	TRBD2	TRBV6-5	CASSPSGGTGELFF	TGTGCCAGCAGTCCCTCCGGGGGGACCGGGGAGCTGTTTTTT
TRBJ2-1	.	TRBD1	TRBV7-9	CASSPTGVEQFF	TGTGCCAGCAGCCCTACAGGGGTCGAGCAGTTCTTC
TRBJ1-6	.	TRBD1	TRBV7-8	CASSIRTGTGENSPLHF	TGTGCCAGCAGCATACGGACAGGGACAGGGGAAAATTCACCCCTCCACTTT
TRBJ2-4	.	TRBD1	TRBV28	CASSLGGETGAKNIQYF	TGTGCCAGCAGTTTAGGAGGAGAGACAGGGGCCAAAAACATTCAGTACTTC
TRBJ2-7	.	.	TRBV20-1	CSARDFPRSYEQYF	TGCAGTGCTAGAGATTTCCCGAGGAGCTACGAGCAGTACTTC
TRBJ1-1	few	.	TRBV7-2	CASSSYGTEAFF	TGTGCCAGCAGCTCATATGGCACTGAAGCTTTCTTT
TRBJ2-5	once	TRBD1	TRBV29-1	CSVERQTGGETQYF	TGCAGCGTTGAGAGACAGACAGGGGGAGAGACCCAGTACTTC
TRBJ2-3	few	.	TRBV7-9	CASSLEGYYTGTDTQYF	TGTGCCAGCAGCTTAGAGGGCTACTATACTGGCACAGATACGCAGTATTTT
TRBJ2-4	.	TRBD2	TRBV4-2	CASSQEPAGLGKNIQYF	TGTGCCAGCAGCCAAGAACCAGCCGGACTAGGCAAAAACATTCAGTACTTC
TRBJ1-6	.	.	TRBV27	CASSLEAEQNSPLHF	TGTGCCAGCAGTTTAGAGGCAGAACAAAATTCACCCCTCCACTTT
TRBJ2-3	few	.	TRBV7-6	CASSLPDPYSTDTQYF	TGTGCCAGCAGCTTACCCGACCCCTATAGCACAGATACGCAGTATTTT
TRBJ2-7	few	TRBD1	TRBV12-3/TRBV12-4	CASSPPDRDPYEQYF	TGTGCCAGCAGTCCACCCGACAGGGACCCCTACGAGCAGTACTTC
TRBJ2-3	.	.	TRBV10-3	CAISGGRGAADTQYF	TGTGCCATCAGTGGGGGACGGGGGGCCGCGGATACGCAGTATTTT
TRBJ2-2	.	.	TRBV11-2	CASSPKFRDTHTGELFF	TGTGCCAGCAGCCCTAAATTCCGGGACACACATACCGGGGAGCTGTTTTTT
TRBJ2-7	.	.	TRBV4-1	CASSQGIPYEQYF	TGCGCCAGCAGCCAAGGCATCCCCTACGAGCAGTACTTC
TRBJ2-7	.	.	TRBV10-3	CAISVIHASYEQYF	TGTGCCATCAGTGTTATTCATGCCTCCTACGAGCAGTACTTC
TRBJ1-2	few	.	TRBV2	CASSQIGVGYGYTF	TGTGCCAGCAGTCAAATCGGCGTGGGCTATGGCTACACCTTC
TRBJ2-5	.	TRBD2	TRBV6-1	CASSGLGLAIRETQYF	TGTGCCAGCAGTGGCCTGGGACTAGCGATACGAGAGACCCAGTACTTC
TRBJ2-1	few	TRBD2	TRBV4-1	CASSLGTSIPNEQFF	TGCGCCAGCAGCCTAGGGACTAGTATCCCCAATGAGCAGTTCTTC
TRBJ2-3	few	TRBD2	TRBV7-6	CASSRAAGEDTQYF	TGTGCCAGCAGCCGCGCGGCGGGGGAAGATACGCAGTATTTT
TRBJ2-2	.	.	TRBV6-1	CASSARVAGFTGELFF	TGTGCCAGCAGTGCCAGGGTGGCGGGCTTCACCGGGGAGCTGTTTTTT
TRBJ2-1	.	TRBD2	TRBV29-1	CSVLLAGWRNEQFF	TGCAGCGTTCTTCTAGCGGGATGGCGTAATGAGCAGTTCTTC
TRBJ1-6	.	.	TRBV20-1	CSAGSYNSPLHF	TGCAGTGCCGGGTCCTATAATTCACCCCTCCACTTT
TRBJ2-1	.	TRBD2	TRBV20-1	CSARAVSGGNEQFF	TGCAGTGCTAGAGCCGTTAGCGGGGGAAATGAGCAGTTCTTC
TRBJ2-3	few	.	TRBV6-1	CASTLGTPSTDTQYF	TGTGCCAGCACTCTCGGGACTCCCAGCACAGATACGCAGTATTTT
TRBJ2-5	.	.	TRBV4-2	CASSQDFSAGQETQYF	TGTGCCAGCAGCCAAGATTTCAGCGCGGGCCAAGAGACCCAGTACTTC
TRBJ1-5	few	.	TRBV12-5	CASGSSFGGNQPQHF	TGTGCTAGTGGTTCCTCCTTTGGAGGCAATCAGCCCCAGCATTTT
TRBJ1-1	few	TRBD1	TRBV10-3	CAISEVGQGAKAFF	TGTGCCATCAGTGAAGTAGGACAGGGGGCTAAAGCTTTCTTT
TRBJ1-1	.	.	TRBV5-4	CASSLDLQWDTEAFF	TGTGCCAGCAGCTTGGACCTGCAGTGGGACACTGAAGCTTTCTTT
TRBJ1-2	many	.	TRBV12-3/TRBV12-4	CASSFTTYRVHYGYTF	TGTGCCAGCAGTTTCACGACATACAGGGTCCACTATGGCTACACCTTC
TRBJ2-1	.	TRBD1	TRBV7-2	CASSLPSGTEYNEQFF	TGTGCCAGCAGCTTACCCTCCGGGACAGAATACAATGAGCAGTTCTTC
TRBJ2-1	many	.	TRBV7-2	CASSLSLGAQFF	TGTGCCAGCAGCTTAAGTCTGGGGGCACAGTTCTTC
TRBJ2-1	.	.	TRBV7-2	CASSLVGAGYNEQFF	TGTGCCAGCAGCTTAGTGGGAGCGGGCTACAATGAGCAGTTCTTC
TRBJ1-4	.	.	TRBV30	CAWSVLGGRPEKLFF	TGTGCCTGGAGTGTACTGGGGGGCCGTCCTGAAAAACTGTTTTTT